What follows are 3 T cell receptor beta chains derived from one specimen sequenced in a study of chemoradiotherapy in HPV16-positive cancers. The method was immunoSEQ multiplex PCR; TCRdb's version includes in-frame clones alone and lacks a portion of them. This sample has about 68,000 clones, with 88% found just once. The material was blood, obtained from a patient who underwent chemoradiotherapy. The receptors come from a human donor with HPV-associated anogenital cancer.

Turning to this clone: An end of the junction does not agree with germline; a read error may underlie this. The chain recombines TRBV19 with TRBJ2-7; D unclear. Germline CDR1 reads LNHDA; CDR2 reads SQIVND (reference sequence). There are 12 residues in the CDR3. CDR3 region: CASSIGSSEQYF. CDR3 bases: TGTGCCAGTAGTATTGGGTCCTCCGAGCAGTACTTC.

This clone has more than one count but fewer than ten. The chain employs TRBV5-1 and TRBJ1-4, with D maybe TRBD1 (6 bases). The CDR3 runs 15 residues. V was shortened by 3 bases and J by 4 bases, with 13 bases between the two germline ends. The germline CDR1 and CDR2 sequences are SGHRS and YFSETQ. CDR3 in amino acids: CASSSQGLGNEKLFF. Written as DNA, the CDR3 is TGCGCCAGCAGCTCACAGGGTTTGGGTAATGAAAAACTGTTTTTT.

The chain combines TRBV2 with TRBJ1-1, with D maybe TRBD1 (5 bases). The CDR3 sequence is 13 residues long. CDR1 is SNHLY and CDR2 is FYNNEI in the germline V gene. V shed 3 bases and J shed 4 bases, with 9 bases lying between them. The chain's CDR3 is CASSDDSGTEAFF. For the CDR3, the DNA is TGTGCCAGCAGTGATGACAGCGGCACTGAAGCTTTCTTT.